The subject of this entry is one TCR beta chain. This record belongs to a study of blood T cell repertoires in COVID-19. Study background: Some COVID-19 samples were acute and others convalescent; all came from the United States, Italy and Spain. T cells, B-cell-depleted T cells, or PBMCs supplied cDNA or gDNA.

Seattle-derived patients entered the study during active infection and were followed longitudinally. The CDR3 extends over 12 amino acids. The V end was cut by 6 bases, the J end by 10 bases, with 15 bases between. Profiled with immunoSEQ multiplex PCR; TCRdb holds only in-frame clones, not every one. The repertoire consists of roughly 410,000 clones, with more than 70% occurring once and the leading ten covering about 2.1%. The clonotype originates from a woman aged 55-69 years with COVID-19, enrolled during active disease. This chain joins TRBV12-3 or TRBV12-4 and TRBJ1-2; a possible D gene is TRBD1 (6 bases). The sequencing sample was made of peripheral blood. Here the CDR3 reads CASRGTIGVYTF. Here the CDR3 DNA reads TGTGCCAGCAGGGGGACAATAGGAGTCTACACCTTC.